This T cell receptor (beta chain) is from a study of T cell repertoires in cytomegalovirus infection. About the research overall: The public TCR beta signatures pointed to both CMV infection and matching HLA type.

The V gene end was trimmed by 4 bases and the J gene end by 1 base; junction bases not matched to a gene: 4. The CDR3 loop spans 15 amino acids. In germline, CDR1 is SGHRS, CDR2 YFSETQ. Using its own MiXCR run on the reads, TCRdb lists one record per CDR3 protein. The table records a few hundred thousand distinct CDR3 sequences, around 15% of them present only once. The sample comprised CD8+ T cells from PBMCs. The V call is TRBV5-1, the J call TRBJ1-1, with 10 bases fitting TRBD1. This sequence originates from a human donor in good health (CMV status not recorded). Some clones in this sample may be carry-over from other donors' samples. In DNA, the CDR3 is TGCGCCAGCAGCAGGGGGACAGGGGCGAACACTGAAGCTTTCTTT. Protein sequence: CASSRGTGANTEAFF.